The 20 T cell receptor beta chains below come from one sample, sequenced in a study of T cell responses to AZD1222 COVID-19 vaccine. Clones were read by immunoSEQ multiplex PCR, and TCRdb kept only the in-frame ones, dropping some. The sample comprises 99,000 or so clones, around 80% of which are singletons, and around 5.1% rests with the top ten. Sequencing was performed on peripheral blood, taken on day 0 of AZD1222 vaccination. The receptors stem from an adult in good health.

The chain recombines TRBV9 with TRBJ2-1, with a possible D match to TRBD2 (6 bases). The V and J ends lost 0 bases and 9 bases respectively, with 16 bases between them. CDR3 size: 15 residues. Germline-derived CDR1 and CDR2 are SGDLS and YYNGEE. The CDR3 region has the DNA TGTGCCAGCAGCGTAGCTTTGGGACTTCTCGCTGAGCAGTTCTTC. Its translation: CASSVALGLLAEQFF.

This clone was counted a few times. The rearrangement links TRBV6-5 to TRBJ2-7; D perhaps matches TRBD2 (6 bases). The CDR3 is 13 amino acids. From germline, CDR1 is MNHEY and CDR2 SVGAGI. V shed 6 bases and J shed 2 bases, with 11 bases lying between them. The CDR3 nucleotides are TGTGCCAGCAGATCAGGAGGGACCTACGAGCAGTACTTC. Its protein product is CASRSGGTYEQYF.

This chain connects TRBV7-9 to TRBJ1-3; TRBD1 is a possible D gene (6 bases). This CDR3 region has 15 residues. V lost 5 bases, J lost 7 bases, and 18 bases lay in between. CDR1 SEHNR and CDR2 FQNEAQ come from the germline V gene (reference sequence). The CDR3 DNA reads TGTGCCAGCAGCAAGTATGAAACAGGGTTGAACACCATATATTTT. Amino acid sequence: CASSKYETGLNTIYF.

The gene calls are TRBV27 and TRBJ2-7; unclear D gene. The V end was cut by 3 bases, the J end by 6 bases, with 15 bases between. This CDR3 contains 14 residues. Germline-derived CDR1 and CDR2 are MNHEY and SMNVEV (reference sequence). This chain's CDR3 is CASSFRSSSGEQYF. In DNA, the CDR3 is TGTGCCAGCAGTTTCCGCAGCAGTTCCGGCGAGCAGTACTTC.

This sequence joins TRBV18 and TRBJ1-1; 9 bases match TRBD1. The V gene's germline CDR1 is KGHSH and CDR2 LQKENI. This CDR3 has 16 amino acids. J lost 7 bases, V lost 5 bases, and 14 bases had no gene match. The CDR3 region has the DNA TGTGCCAGCTCATTGGGACAGGGAGAAGCAACGATTGAAGCTTTCTTT. It specifies CASSLGQGEATIEAFF.

J is TRBJ2-3 and V is TRBV5-1, with TRBD1 matching over 10 bases. Looked up from germline, CDR1 is SGHRS and CDR2 is YFSETQ. The CDR3 sequence is 16 residues long. Germline trimming cut 0 bases from V and 0 bases from J; bases unmatched to any gene: 1. The CDR3 coding sequence is TGCGCCAGCAGCTTGGGACAGGGGGCCAGCACAGATACGCAGTATTTT. This encodes CASSLGQGASTDTQYF.

V gene TRBV18 combines with J gene TRBJ1-2; D is undetermined. Trimming took 3 bases from V and 5 from J, leaving 16 bases between them. This CDR3 comprises 15 residues. Per the germline V gene, CDR1 is KGHSH and CDR2 is LQKENI. CDR3 nucleotide sequence: TGTGCCAGCTCACCCGAGAATTGGCTGGGATATGGCTACACCTTC. Encoded protein: CASSPENWLGYGYTF.

J is TRBJ1-2 and V is TRBV20-1, with 7 bases identical to TRBD1. The CDR3 spans 11 residues. The J segment lost 4 bases and the V segment lost 5 bases, leaving 1 base of the junction unmatched. Looked up from germline, CDR1 is DFQATT and CDR2 is SNEGSKA (reference sequence). The chain's CDR3 is CSAGQVYGYTF. CDR3 sequence (DNA): TGCAGTGCTGGACAGGTCTATGGCTACACCTTC.

This clone occurred a few times. The rearrangement uses TRBV21-1 and TRBJ1-2; the table's TRBD1 call for D was not verified on the DNA. TRBV21-1 is labeled a pseudogene. This CDR3 has 19 amino acids. The CDR3 bases are TGTGCCAGCAGCAAATTGAAGAAGGCAGGGGGGCCCTCTAACTATGGCTACACCTTC. It yields the protein CASSKLKKAGGPSNYGYTF.

This sequence joins TRBV11-2 and TRBJ2-3, with TRBD2 matching over 13 bases. CDR3 length: 18 residues. Germline loops: CDR1 SGHAT, CDR2 FQNNGV. V shed 4 bases, J shed 0 bases, and the junction held 7 bases outside the gene matches. The DNA of the CDR3 is TGTGCCAGCAGCTATCGACTAGCGGGGGGTTCTAGCACAGATACGCAGTATTTT. The encoded protein is CASSYRLAGGSSTDTQYF.

The chain recombines TRBV10-3 with TRBJ2-7; a possible D gene is TRBD1 (6 bases). The CDR3 length is 11 residues. Germline loops: CDR1 ENHRY, CDR2 SYGVKD. V was shortened by 11 bases and J by 3 bases, with 11 bases between the two germline ends. The DNA for the CDR3 is TGTGCCGTTGGACAGTTCTACGAGCAGTACTTC. This sequence encodes CAVGQFYEQYF.

A single count supports this clone. The rearrangement links TRBV4-1 to TRBJ1-2; no firm D call. From germline, CDR1 is MGHRA and CDR2 YSYEKL. The CDR3 runs 13 residues. Deletions cut 0 bases from V and 5 bases from J, with 7 bases between. Here the CDR3 DNA reads TGCGCCAGCAGCCAAGAAGGGATTTATGGCTACACCTTC. It specifies CASSQEGIYGYTF.

This clone was counted once. The chain carries TRBV7-2 and TRBJ1-4; TRBD1 might be the D (5 bases). From germline, CDR1 is SGHTA and CDR2 FQGNSA. Trimming shortened V by 3 bases and J by 7 bases, and 12 bases separated the two germline ends. This CDR3 comprises 14 residues. CDR3 sequence reads: CASSFQGSGEKLFF. Here the CDR3 DNA reads TGTGCCAGCAGCTTTCAGGGCAGCGGTGAAAAACTGTTTTTT.

The rearrangement joins TRBV4-2 to TRBJ2-5, with D perhaps TRBD1 or TRBD2 (6 bases each). Deletions cut 0 bases from V and 5 bases from J, with 19 bases between. The CDR3 extends over 17 amino acids. Per germline, CDR1 LGHNA and CDR2 YNFKEQ. The CDR3 region is CASSQDSRGDLGETQYF. The CDR3 nucleotides are TGTGCCAGCAGCCAAGATTCGAGGGGGGACCTCGGGGAGACCCAGTACTTC.

This sequence joins TRBV14 and TRBJ2-7; D is ambiguous. The germline V and J ends were trimmed by 1 base and 2 bases, with 9 bases remaining between them. The CDR3 is 14 amino acids. Germline V lookup: CDR1 SGHDN, CDR2 FVKESK. The CDR3 sequence is CASSQGALTYEQYF. The CDR3 nucleotides read TGTGCCAGCAGCCAAGGGGCCCTAACCTACGAGCAGTACTTC. Full variable domain (rest looked up from reference TRBV14 and TRBJ2-7): EAGVTQFPSHSVIEKGQTVTLRCDPISGHDNLYWYRRVMGKEIKFLLHFVKESKQDESGMPNNRFLAERTGGTYSTLKVQPAELEDSGVYFCASSQGALTYEQYFGPGTRLTVT.

This chain links TRBV15 with TRBJ2-5, with TRBD1 identical over 8 bases. Germline assignment: CDR1 LNHNV and CDR2 YYDKDF (reference sequence). The CDR3 sequence is 18 residues long. Unmatched junction bases numbered 15, after V lost 0 bases and J lost 6 bases. CDR3 amino acids: CATSRDKQGQGSWQTQYF. The CDR3 DNA reads TGTGCCACCAGCAGAGATAAGCAAGGACAGGGAAGTTGGCAGACCCAGTACTTC.

The rearrangement links TRBV29-1 to TRBJ1-1, with unresolved D. V was pared by 7 bases and J by 0 bases, with 6 bases between. The length of the CDR3 is 11 residues. Germline assignment: CDR1 SQVTM and CDR2 ANQGSEA. The CDR3 region has the DNA TGCAGCGCTGGCTTGAACACTGAAGCTTTCTTT. This gives the protein CSAGLNTEAFF.

This sequence joins TRBV10-3 and TRBJ1-2, with 8 bases aligning to TRBD1. After removal of 2 bases from V and 7 bases from J, the junction contained 0 bases not matched to a gene. The CDR3 is 12 amino acids. Per the germline V gene, CDR1 is ENHRY and CDR2 is SYGVKD. CDR3 in amino acids: CAISEDRGGYTF. DNA of the CDR3: TGTGCCATCAGTGAGGACAGGGGTGGCTACACCTTC.

The chain combines TRBV3-1 (or the pseudogene TRBV3-2) with TRBJ2-3, with D perhaps TRBD1 or TRBD2 (5 bases each). This CDR3 is 17 amino acids long. Germline V gene lookup returns CDR1 LGHDT and CDR2 YNNKEL (reference sequence). The germline V and J ends were trimmed by 1 base and 1 base, with 15 bases remaining between them. Written as DNA, the CDR3 is TGTGCCAGCAGCCAAGCCCGGGGCAGGGCGGGCACAGATACGCAGTATTTT. This translates into CASSQARGRAGTDTQYF.

The V and J genes are TRBV3-1 (or the pseudogene TRBV3-2) and TRBJ2-5; 9 bases align to TRBD2. The germline V gene encodes CDR1 LGHDT and CDR2 YNNKEL (reference sequence). The V gene end was trimmed by 7 bases and the J gene end by 3 bases; junction bases not matched to a gene: 6. The CDR3 runs 14 residues. In DNA, the CDR3 is TGTGCCAGCACGACTAGCGGAGAGAAAGAGACCCAGTACTTC. This translates into CASTTSGEKETQYF.